The present TCR beta chain was sequenced within a study of cytomegalovirus exposure and HLA in healthy donors. Study as a whole: An early release of data contained approximately 80 million unique TCRs, which came from HLA-typed donors.

Researchers ran the PCR with 60 Vbeta and 13 Jbeta primers. Profiling relied on immunoSEQ multiplex PCR, and the TCRdb table lists in-frame clones only, not all of them. The sample lists under 200,000 clones; 60% to 85% were seen once. Input material: PBMCs. This sequence originates from a woman aged 50 to 60 in good health and CMV-seropositive.

The CDR3 loop is CASSLSQGNTEAFF. The DNA of the CDR3 is TGTGCCAGCAGCTTATCGCAGGGAAACACTGAAGCTTTCTTT. The rearrangement uses TRBV11-2 and TRBJ1-1; tentative D call: TRBD1 (5 bases). V dropped 2 bases and J dropped 2 bases, with 9 bases sitting between them. The germline CDR1 and CDR2 sequences are SGHAT and FQNNGV. This CDR3 contains 14 residues.